Listed here are 18 T cell receptor beta chains from one sample, sequenced in a study of T cell responses to AZD1222 COVID-19 vaccine. Sequencing used immunoSEQ multiplex PCR; TCRdb keeps in-frame clones, though not all of them. The sample carries about 69,000 clones, around four fifths recorded once. Sequenced here: peripheral blood, sampled 28 days after the second AZD1222 dose. These receptor sequences come from an adult who received the AZD1222 COVID-19 vaccine.

V and J are TRBV29-1 and TRBJ1-1; maybe TRBD1 (6 bases). Trimming left V 5 bases short and J 4 bases short, with 14 bases between. Germline CDR1 and CDR2: SQVTM and ANQGSEA. The CDR3 is made up of 13 amino acids. CDR3 coding DNA: TGCAGCGTTCACACAGGGATCTTCACTGAAGCTTTCTTT. It specifies CSVHTGIFTEAFF.

This chain uses TRBV10-2 with TRBJ2-3; perhaps TRBD2 as D (5 bases). Germline CDR1 and CDR2: WSHSY and SAAADI. Trimming removed 6 bases from V and 2 bases from J, with 15 bases in between. The CDR3 spans 15 residues. The DNA of the CDR3 is TGCGCCAGCAGAAGGCTAGCAGCCTCCACAGATACGCAGTATTTT. Its protein product is CASRRLAASTDTQYF.

This clone appeared a single time. This chain connects TRBV5-4 to TRBJ1-5; 7 nucleotides match TRBD1. V lost 2 bases to trimming and J lost 0 bases; unmatched junction nucleotides: 8. Germline CDR1 SGHNT, CDR2 YYREEE (reference sequence). This CDR3 is built from 17 residues. The CDR3: CASSLGGRENSNQPQHF. The CDR3 nucleotides read TGTGCCAGCAGCTTAGGGGGCAGAGAAAATAGCAATCAGCCCCAGCATTTT.

The genes are TRBV30 and TRBJ2-5; 10 positions match TRBD2. The CDR3 contains 16 residues. Germline CDR1 GTSNPN, CDR2 SVGIG (reference sequence). V shed 5 bases, J shed 9 bases, and the junction held 18 bases outside the gene matches. The CDR3 region is CAWGAGVAGGREAQYF. CDR3 DNA sequence: TGTGCCTGGGGAGCCGGGGTAGCGGGAGGACGTGAAGCCCAGTACTTC.

The rearrangement links TRBV6-8 to TRBJ2-1; 8 bases line up with TRBD2. The CDR3 runs 13 residues. V shed 8 bases, J shed 11 bases, and the junction held 11 bases outside the gene matches. In germline, CDR1 is MNHGY, CDR2 SAAAGT. For the CDR3, the DNA is TGTGCCAGCGCGGGACTAGATGGGGACCAGCAGTTCTTC. It encodes CASAGLDGDQQFF.

The chain links TRBV20-1 to TRBJ1-2, with D maybe TRBD1 (6 bases). Trimming stripped 6 bases from V and 7 bases from J, with 12 bases between. Germline values: CDR1 DFQATT, CDR2 SNEGSKA (reference sequence). The CDR3 runs to 11 residues. The CDR3 DNA sequence: TGCAGTGCCACCACAGGGTTTGGCTACACCTTC. Amino acids: CSATTGFGYTF.

This chain joins TRBV19 and TRBJ1-5; TRBD1 matches at 7 bases. The CDR3 covers 16 residues. The V gene's germline CDR1 is LNHDA and CDR2 SQIVND (reference sequence). With V trimmed by 5 bases and J by 6 bases, 13 bases remained unmatched. CDR3 residues: CASSLGDSPTIQPQHF. In nucleotides, the CDR3 is TGTGCCAGTAGTCTGGGGGACAGCCCCACGATTCAGCCCCAGCATTTT.

Of note for this clone: One end of the junction does not line up with germline, which may come from a read error. The chain recombines TRBV28 with TRBJ1-1, with D uncertain. This CDR3 spans 15 amino acids. CDR1 is MDHEN, CDR2 SYDVKM, per germline. In nucleotides, the CDR3 is TGTGCCAGCGCCTCCTTCGCTTCTGCTTCCCCGCTACCGATCTTT. Translating gives CASASFASASPLPIF.

This chain uses TRBV5-4 with TRBJ2-5; weak D call: TRBD2 (6 bases). Germline V gene sequence: CDR1 SGHNT, CDR2 YYREEE (reference sequence). This CDR3 contains 15 residues. The ends were cut back, 6 bases at V and 5 bases at J, with 20 bases in the middle. CDR3: CASNKLGAGIETQYF. CDR3 bases: TGTGCCAGCAACAAGCTCGGGGCGGGGATCGAGACCCAGTACTTC.

This clone was counted a single time. The chain uses TRBV12-3 or TRBV12-4 and TRBJ2-2, with TRBD2 matching 7 bases. The J segment lost 6 bases and the V segment lost 5 bases, leaving 3 bases of the junction unmatched. The CDR3 spans 13 residues. The CDR3 sequence: CASSLGLAGELFF. Written as DNA, the CDR3 is TGTGCCAGCAGTCTCGGACTAGCCGGGGAGCTGTTTTTT.

This rearrangement joins TRBV5-1 to TRBJ1-4; D may be TRBD1 (5 bases). CDR3 length: 14 amino acids. Germline V gives CDR1 SGHRS, CDR2 YFSETQ. The V end was cut by 3 bases, the J end by 8 bases, with 14 bases between. CDR3 bases: TGCGCCAGCAGCTGGGGTGGACAATACGAAAAACTGTTTTTT. As protein: CASSWGGQYEKLFF.

The V and J genes are TRBV7-9 and TRBJ2-1; TRBD2 agrees at 7 bases. The V gene's germline CDR1 is SEHNR and CDR2 FQNEAQ (reference sequence). V trimming: 1 base; J trimming: 10 bases; junction bases outside the gene matches: 7. The CDR3 totals 14 residues. CDR3 coding DNA: TGTGCCAGCAGCTTAGTGCGTGACGGGGGGGAGCAGTTCTTC. Amino acid sequence: CASSLVRDGGEQFF.

This chain links TRBV7-9 with TRBJ2-3; 10 bases map to TRBD2. CDR3 length: 16 residues. Trimming took 5 bases from V and 7 from J; bases not matched to a gene: 12. Per germline, CDR1 SEHNR and CDR2 FQNEAQ (reference sequence). CDR3 loop: CASSPPPLAGAHTQYF. DNA for the CDR3: TGTGCCAGCAGCCCCCCCCCGCTAGCGGGGGCCCATACGCAGTATTTT.

The chain links TRBV19 to TRBJ1-1; TRBD1 agrees at 8 bases. Germline V gene sequence: CDR1 LNHDA, CDR2 SQIVND (reference sequence). The J segment lost 5 bases and the V segment lost 8 bases, leaving 19 bases of the junction unmatched. The CDR3 runs 17 residues. This CDR3 reads CASSPWQGARGKTEAFF. The CDR3 DNA reads as TGTGCCAGTTCCCCCTGGCAGGGGGCACGTGGGAAAACTGAAGCTTTCTTT.

CDR3 sequence (DNA): TGTGCCAGCAGCCAAACAACTAAGGGCAACACCGGGGAGCTGTTTTTT. Protein product: CASSQTTKGNTGELFF. The chain joins TRBV3-1 (or the pseudogene TRBV3-2) to TRBJ2-2; no clear D gene. Deletions cut 2 bases from V and 2 bases from J, with 12 bases between. CDR1 is LGHDT, CDR2 YNNKEL, per germline (reference sequence). This CDR3 spans 16 amino acids.

This clone is a singleton in its sample. The rearrangement joins TRBV6-5 to TRBJ1-5, with D tentatively TRBD1 (5 bases). Per germline, CDR1 MNHEY and CDR2 SVGAGI. Deletions cut 4 bases from V and 4 bases from J, with 11 bases between. The CDR3 runs 14 residues. The CDR3 DNA reads TGTGCCAGCAGTTCCAGACAGCTGAATCAGCCCCAGCATTTT. Its translation: CASSSRQLNQPQHF.

This clone occurred a few times. CDR3 DNA sequence: TGTGCCAGCAGTTTAGGAGGGATCACTGAAGCTTTCTTT. Protein sequence: CASSLGGITEAFF. The rearrangement joins TRBV27 to TRBJ1-1; D unresolved. CDR1 MNHEY and CDR2 SMNVEV come from the germline V gene (reference sequence). V was clipped by 2 bases and J by 4 bases, with 8 bases between them. CDR3 length: 13 residues.

This clone was counted only a few times. The chain couples TRBV2 to TRBJ2-1, with 7 positions matching TRBD2. CDR1 and CDR2 from the germline V gene are SNHLY and FYNNEI. V shed 6 bases, J shed 5 bases, and the junction held 10 bases outside the gene matches. This CDR3 has 15 amino acids. CDR3 amino acids: CASRRRTSGDNEQFF. CDR3 nucleotide sequence: TGTGCCAGCAGGCGACGGACTAGTGGTGACAATGAGCAGTTCTTC. Full variable domain (outside the CDR3, taken from reference TRBV2 and TRBJ2-1): EPEVTQTPSHQVTQMGQEVILRCVPISNHLYFYWYRQILGQKVEFLVSFYNNEISEKSEIFDDQFSVERPDGSNFTLKIRSTKLEDSAMYFCASRRRTSGDNEQFFGPGTRLTVL.